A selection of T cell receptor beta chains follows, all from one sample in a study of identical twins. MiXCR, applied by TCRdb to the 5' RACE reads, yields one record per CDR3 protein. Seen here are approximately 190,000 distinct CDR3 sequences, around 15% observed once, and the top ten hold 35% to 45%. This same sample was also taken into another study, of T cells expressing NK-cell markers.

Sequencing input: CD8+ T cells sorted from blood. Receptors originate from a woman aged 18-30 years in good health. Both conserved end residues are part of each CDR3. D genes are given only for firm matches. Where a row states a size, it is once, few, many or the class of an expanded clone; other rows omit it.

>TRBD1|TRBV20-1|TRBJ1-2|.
CSAYRDRRNYGYTF
TGCAGTGCTTACCGGGACAGGAGAAACTATGGCTACACCTTC
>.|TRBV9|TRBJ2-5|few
CASSAEGRIQETQYF
TGTGCCAGCAGCGCTGAGGGACGGATCCAAGAGACCCAGTACTTC
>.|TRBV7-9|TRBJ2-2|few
CASAYVRDDTGELFF
TGTGCCAGCGCATACGTACGGGATGACACCGGGGAGCTGTTTTTT
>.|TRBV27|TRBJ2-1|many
CASSLIRTYNEQFF
TGTGCCAGCAGTTTGATACGGACCTACAATGAGCAGTTCTTC
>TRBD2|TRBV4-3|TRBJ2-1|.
CASSQGTSGRNEQFF
TGCGCCAGCAGCCAAGGGACTAGCGGGAGGAATGAGCAGTTCTTC
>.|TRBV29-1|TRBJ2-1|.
CSARRRVSSYNEQFF
TGCAGCGCACGGAGGCGGGTTTCTTCCTACAATGAGCAGTTCTTC
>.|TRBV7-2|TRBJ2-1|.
CASSLKTVNEQFF
TGTGCCAGCAGCCTGAAAACAGTGAATGAGCAGTTCTTC
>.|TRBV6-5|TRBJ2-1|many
CASSYSLLGNEQFF
TGTGCCAGCAGTTACTCGCTCCTGGGCAATGAGCAGTTCTTC
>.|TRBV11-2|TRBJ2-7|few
CASSNGVSEQYF
TGTGCCAGCAGCAATGGGGTTAGCGAGCAGTACTTC
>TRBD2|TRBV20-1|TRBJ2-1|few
CSANSGTSVYNEQFF
TGCAGTGCTAATTCCGGGACTAGCGTTTACAATGAGCAGTTCTTC
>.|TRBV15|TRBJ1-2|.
CATSRGEGYTF
TGTGCCACCAGCAGAGGTGAGGGCTACACCTTC
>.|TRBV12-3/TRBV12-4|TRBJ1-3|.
CASSFASSGNTIYF
TGTGCCAGCAGTTTTGCGTCCTCTGGAAACACCATATATTTT
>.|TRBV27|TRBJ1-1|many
CASSPGQSNTEAFF
TGTGCCAGCAGTCCGGGACAATCGAACACTGAAGCTTTCTTT
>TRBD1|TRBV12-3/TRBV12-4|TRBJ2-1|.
CASSLGQGIGSYNEQFF
TGTGCCAGCAGTTTGGGACAGGGGATTGGGTCCTACAATGAGCAGTTCTTC
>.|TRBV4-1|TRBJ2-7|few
CASSQGGTPAYEQYF
TGCGCCAGCAGCCAAGGAGGGACCCCAGCCTACGAGCAGTACTTC
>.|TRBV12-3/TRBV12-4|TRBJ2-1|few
CASSLREEQFF
TGTGCCAGCAGTTTGAGGGAGGAGCAGTTCTTC
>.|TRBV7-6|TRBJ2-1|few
CASSDPGVPYNEQFF
TGTGCCAGCAGCGATCCGGGAGTGCCCTACAATGAGCAGTTCTTC
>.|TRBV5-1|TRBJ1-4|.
CASSLSRDEKLFF
TGCGCCAGCAGCTTATCGAGAGATGAAAAACTGTTTTTT
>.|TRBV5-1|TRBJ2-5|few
CASTLKETQYF
TGCGCCAGCACCTTAAAAGAGACCCAGTACTTC
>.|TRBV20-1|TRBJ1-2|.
CSARARTEWGYTF
TGCAGTGCTAGAGCAAGGACGGAATGGGGCTACACCTTC
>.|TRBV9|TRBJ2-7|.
CASSARGRSFYEQYF
TGTGCCAGCAGCGCGAGAGGGAGATCCTTCTACGAGCAGTACTTC
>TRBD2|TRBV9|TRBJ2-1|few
CASSPNQREYQEQFF
TGTGCCAGCAGCCCCAACCAGCGGGAGTATCAGGAGCAGTTCTTC
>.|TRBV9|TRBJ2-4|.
CASSGDRDHPNIQYF
TGTGCCAGCAGCGGCGACCGGGACCACCCAAACATTCAGTACTTC
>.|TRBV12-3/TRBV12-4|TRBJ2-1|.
CASRTDGSYNEQFF
TGTGCCAGCAGAACCGACGGCTCCTACAATGAGCAGTTCTTC
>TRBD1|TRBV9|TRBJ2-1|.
CASSVEGDRVLDEQFF
TGTGCCAGCAGCGTAGAGGGGGACAGGGTACTCGATGAGCAGTTCTTC
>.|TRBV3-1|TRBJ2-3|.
CASSQGQGDWTDTQYF
TGTGCCAGCAGCCAAGGACAAGGGGATTGGACAGATACGCAGTATTTT